This TCR beta chain originates from a study of graft-versus-host responses after intestinal transplantation (dated by TCRdb to the early 2020s). As for the study more broadly: Recipients received multivisceral, liver-intestinal, or isolated intestinal transplants. Donor T cell macrochimerism was defined as a peak of at least 4% donor T cells among recipient peripheral blood mononuclear cells. Samples from a few later patients were sequenced in-house on an Illumina MiSeq with MiXCR processing rather than by the commercial service. All recipients received anti-thymocyte globulin induction followed by maintenance tacrolimus and steroids for around three years. After intestinal transplantation, graft-versus-host and host-versus-graft alloreactive T cell clones were followed in the graft, circulation and bone marrow using bulk TCR-beta CDR3 sequencing. Alloreactive clones were identified by sequencing pre-transplant mixed lymphocyte reaction products and comparing them with unstimulated pre-transplant donor and recipient T cells. A cohort of 24 intestinal transplant recipients, including one retransplant, was enrolled, and a few patients lacking pretransplant specimens were excluded.

The study at large found these results: GvH clones were found in recipient bone marrow, and some of the GvH clones appeared earlier in ileal mucosa or blood, which is consistent with an intestinal mucosal origin. In the allografts of patients with donor T cell macrochimerism, GvH to HvG T cell clonal ratios were high. The conclusions were limited by the relatively low number and heterogeneity of the intestinal transplant patients. Early after transplant, peak levels of circulating GvH clones were found to be associated with declines in HvG clones.

A note on this clone: Its antigen target is currently unknown. Nothing much larger sits one base from this clone, and base qualities are not available.

Receptors were amplified or captured by the immunoSEQ multiplex PCR assay. High-throughput TCR-beta CDR3 sequencing of genomic DNA from most patients was performed by Adaptive Biotechnologies. Regarding the original processing steps: Adaptive's ImmunoSEQ software was the source of the TCR sequencing data for roughly 19 patients, while a few other patients were processed with MiXCR and VDJtools. CDR3 nucleotide sequences shared between donor and recipient were removed because the origin of such sequences could not be assigned. To be classed as alloreactive, a clone needed at least 2-fold expansion over unstimulated cells and a minimum CFSE-low frequency of 0.002% (template counts) or 0.001% (read counts). A clone was considered mappable if detected in the sequenced pre-transplant spleen, lymph node, or MLR CFSE-low populations of the donor or recipient. Cumulative frequency of alloreactive clones was calculated as a percentage of all sequences weighted by copy number. Sourced from immuneACCESS, this table was stored by TCRdb with only in-frame sequences that have V and J called. A share of the clones is absent; for the studies checked, an unresolved V gene accounts for under half, and the remainder has no known explanation. The DNA gave D and trimming, while V, J and clone size come from that table. A total of 3,000 to 4,000 clones appear in this sample, 55% to 75% of them only once. The ten most abundant clones make up roughly a tenth of the sample.

To isolate intraepithelial and lamina propria lymphocytes from graft specimens, dithiothreitol, EDTA incubations and collagenase D digestion were used. Serial intestinal graft biopsy specimens collected up to 600 days after transplant underwent bulk TCR-beta sequencing. The source is a human patient who received an intestinal transplant, so some T cells may come from the graft donor. The sequenced sample was ileum tissue, obtained 1018 days after intestinal transplantation.

The CDR3 sequence is CASRSGQGAYGYTF. At the DNA level, the sequence is TGTGCCAGCAGATCGGGACAGGGGGCATATGGCTACACCTTC. The chain joins TRBV28 to TRBJ1-2; 12 junctional bases match TRBD1. From the cysteine up to the phenylalanine, the CDR3 has a length of 14 residues. Only the CDR3 part of the read is kept: 42 bases, read in frame from the first base. Sequences MDHEN (CDR1) and SYDVKM (CDR2) are obtained from the germline V gene. V and J are trimmed by 6 bases and 5 bases, and the gene matches miss 4 bases of the junction.